This TCR beta chain is drawn from a study of T cell changes during pregnancy in multiple sclerosis. Assay used: immunoSEQ multiplex PCR; TCRdb lists only in-frame clones, some missing. Here the sample spans 91,000 or so clones, approximately 93% being singletons. Germline CDR1 MNHEY, CDR2 SMNVEV (reference sequence). V gave up 6 bases and J gave up 5 bases, with 10 bases separating them. The CDR3 has 12 amino acids. The origin of this receptor is a female donor with multiple sclerosis, enrolled in a pregnancy study. The specimen was peripheral blood, collected after pregnancy. The chain joins TRBV27 to TRBJ1-2, with D perhaps TRBD1 (6 bases). The CDR3 DNA reads TGTGCCAGCAGACAGGGTTTGTATGGCTACACCTTC. This sequence encodes CASRQGLYGYTF.